This T cell receptor (beta chain) was identified during a study of blood T cells in healthy people across ages. Whole-study results and caveats: The study found more naive CD4+ cells and higher diversity in long-lived than aged donors.

A minimum of 6 micrograms of total RNA was extracted per sample. Remarks on this clonotype: The antigen remains unidentified.

The germline CDR1 and CDR2 sequences are DFQATT and SNEGSKA (reference sequence). The CDR3 extends over 15 amino acids. The V segment lost 6 bases and the J segment 2 bases; nucleotides outside the gene matches: 9. Through a sample-barcoded 5' primer and a J-beta primer mix, a second PCR was run for roughly 7 to 11 cycles. From the 5' RACE reads, TCRdb called clonotypes with MiXCR, one entry per CDR3 protein. The sample has 600,000 to 900,000 distinct CDR3 sequences, roughly 24% seen once. These same data were also listed under a study on T cells of mothers and their children. That report adds: In this cohort, donors were three healthy Caucasian mothers plus their six children. TCR recombination output is shaped by thymic selection similarly in related and unrelated pairs.

The chain combines TRBV20-1 with TRBJ2-3, with TRBD1 matching over 9 bases. This receptor was obtained from a boy between 10 and 17 years old in good health. Specimen: blood. The DNA of the CDR3 is TGCAGTGCCCCTACAGGGGGCGCGATCACAGATACGCAGTATTTT. The encoded protein is CSAPTGGAITDTQYF.